One T cell receptor (beta chain) is described in this entry. Antigen: not known. This entry is derived from a study of T cells in localized non-small cell lung cancer. Notes on the study in general: Highest T cell clonality was seen in uninvolved adjacent lung, surpassing that measured in tumor.

Clones were read by immunoSEQ multiplex PCR, and TCRdb kept only the in-frame ones, dropping some. The sample includes approximately 150,000 clones, around 90% of them seen just once. The CDR3 extends over 17 amino acids. Per the germline V gene, CDR1 is SGDLS and CDR2 is YYNGEE. V was clipped by 4 bases and J by 5 bases, with 21 bases between them. This sequence originates from an older female donor with stage I lung adenocarcinoma. The rearrangement uses TRBV9 and TRBJ2-2; D may be TRBD2 (5 bases). The sequencing here drew on peripheral blood, taken before any cancer treatment. This CDR3 is CASSSPNVRSGTGELFF. The CDR3 region has the DNA TGTGCCAGCAGCTCCCCGAACGTTAGGTCGGGGACCGGGGAGCTGTTTTTT.